The T cell receptor beta chain under discussion was sequenced for a study of control samples from healthy donors and cancer patients. Profiled with immunoSEQ multiplex PCR; TCRdb holds only in-frame clones, not every one. The sample holds 150,000 or so clones, 90% to 95% seen once. The CDR3 sequence is 16 residues long. Deletions cut 5 bases from V and 2 bases from J, with 13 bases between. Germline CDR1 is SNHLY and CDR2 is FYNNEI. The clonotype was recovered from a man aged 18 to 30 in good health. V usage is TRBV2 and J usage is TRBJ2-6, with D perhaps matching TRBD1 (6 bases). The sample consisted of blood. CDR3 nucleotides: TGTGCCAGCAGTCCCCTACGGACAGCTGGGGCCAACGTCCTGACTTTC. It is translated as CASSPLRTAGANVLTF.